The rows below give T cell receptor beta chains drawn from one sample of a study of blood T cell repertoires in COVID-19. The protocol was immunoSEQ multiplex PCR, while the TCRdb copy is restricted to in-frame clones and leaves out a portion. The table lists a few hundred thousand clones, over 70% of them singletons. Sample: PBMCs or T cells enriched from blood (not recorded which). These receptors all come from a man aged 25 to 45 who had recovered from COVID-19. The CDR3 runs from the conserved cysteine through the conserved F or W. The D gene is left open where the match is weak. Size values are once, few and many counts, or a class for expanded clones, and some rows have none.

d_call j_call v_call clone_size cdr3_nt cdr3_aa
TRBD1 TRBJ1-5 TRBV28 once TGTGCCAGCAAGCGACAGGGGAGCAATCAGCCCCAGCATTTT CASKRQGSNQPQHF
TRBD1 TRBJ2-5 TRBV5-1 . TGCGCCAGCAGCTCCCGGGACAGATCCCAAGAGACCCAGTACTTC CASSSRDRSQETQYF
TRBD1 TRBJ1-5 TRBV19 . TGTGCCAGTAGAACCGGGACAGGGGTAACTATTAATCAGCCCCAGCATTTT CASRTGTGVTINQPQHF
. TRBJ1-6 TRBV12-3/TRBV12-4 . TGTGCCAGCAGTTTACAGGGGAATTCACCCCTCCACTTT CASSLQGNSPLHF
TRBD2 TRBJ2-7 TRBV27 few TGTGCCAGCAGTTGGGGCGGGGGTTACGAGCAGTACTTC CASSWGGGYEQYF
TRBD1 TRBJ1-2 TRBV28 . TGTGCCAGCAGAATTGACAGGGGTGTAGGCTACACCTTC CASRIDRGVGYTF
. TRBJ2-5 TRBV10-3 . TGTGCCACCGGGGATGCCCAAGAGACCCAGTACTTC CATGDAQETQYF
TRBD2 TRBJ2-4 TRBV11-2 . TGTGCCAGCAGCCTAAGACTAGCGGGGAGTACACTAGCCAAAAACATTCAGTACTTC CASSLRLAGSTLAKNIQYF
TRBD1 TRBJ2-7 TRBV27 once TGTGCCAGCAGTTATTTGATGGGACAGGGTTCCTACGAGCAGTACTTC CASSYLMGQGSYEQYF
TRBD1 TRBJ1-2 TRBV5-8 few TGTGCCAGCAGCATCGGGACAGGCTCGTCCGGCTACACCTTC CASSIGTGSSGYTF
TRBD1 TRBJ1-1 TRBV7-3 . TGTGCCAGCAGCAAGGACAGGGGAAACACTGAAGCTTTCTTT CASSKDRGNTEAFF
TRBD1 TRBJ2-5 TRBV10-3 . TGTGCCATCAGTTTGACAGGGGTGGATGGGGAGACCCAGTACTTC CAISLTGVDGETQYF